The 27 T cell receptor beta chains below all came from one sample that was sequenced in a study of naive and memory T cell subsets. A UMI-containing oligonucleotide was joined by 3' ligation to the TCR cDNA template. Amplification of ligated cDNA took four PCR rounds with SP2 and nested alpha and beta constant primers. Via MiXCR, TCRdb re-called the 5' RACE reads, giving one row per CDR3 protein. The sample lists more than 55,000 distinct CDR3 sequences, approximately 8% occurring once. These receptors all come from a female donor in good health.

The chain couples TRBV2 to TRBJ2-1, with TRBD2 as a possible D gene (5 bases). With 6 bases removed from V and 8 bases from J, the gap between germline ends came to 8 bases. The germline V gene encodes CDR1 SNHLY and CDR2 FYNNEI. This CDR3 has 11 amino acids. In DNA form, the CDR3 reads TGTGCCAGCAGCACTAGGGATGAGCAGTTCTTC. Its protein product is CASSTRDEQFF. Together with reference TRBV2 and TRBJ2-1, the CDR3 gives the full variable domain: EPEVTQTPSHQVTQMGQEVILRCVPISNHLYFYWYRQILGQKVEFLVSFYNNEISEKSEIFDDQFSVERPDGSNFTLKIRSTKLEDSAMYFCASSTRDEQFFGPGTRLTVL.

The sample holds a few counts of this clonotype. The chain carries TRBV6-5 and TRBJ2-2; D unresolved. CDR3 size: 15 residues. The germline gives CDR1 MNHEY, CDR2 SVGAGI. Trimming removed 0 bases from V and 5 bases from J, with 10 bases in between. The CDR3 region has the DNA TGTGCCAGCAGTTACTCGTGGGATGTAACCGGGGAGCTGTTTTTT. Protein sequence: CASSYSWDVTGELFF.

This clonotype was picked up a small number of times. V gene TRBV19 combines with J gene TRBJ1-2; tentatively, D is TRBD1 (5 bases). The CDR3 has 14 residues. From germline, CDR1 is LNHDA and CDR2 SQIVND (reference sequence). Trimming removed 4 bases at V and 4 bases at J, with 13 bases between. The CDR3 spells CASSSRQGAYGYTF. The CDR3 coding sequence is TGTGCCAGTAGTAGCCGGCAGGGTGCCTATGGCTACACCTTC.

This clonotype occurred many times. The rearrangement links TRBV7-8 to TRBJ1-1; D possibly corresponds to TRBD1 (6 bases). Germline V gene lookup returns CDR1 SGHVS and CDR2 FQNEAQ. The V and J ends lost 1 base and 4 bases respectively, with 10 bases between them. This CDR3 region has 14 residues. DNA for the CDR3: TGTGCCAGCAGCTTAGAGGGCAGGGGCACTGAAGCTTTCTTT. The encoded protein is CASSLEGRGTEAFF. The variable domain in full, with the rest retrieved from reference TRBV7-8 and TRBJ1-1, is GAGVSQSPRYKVAKRGQDVALRCDPISGHVSLFWYQQALGQGPEFLTYFQNEAQLDKSGLPSDRFFAERPEGSVSTLKIQRTQQEDSAVYLCASSLEGRGTEAFFGQGTRLTVV.

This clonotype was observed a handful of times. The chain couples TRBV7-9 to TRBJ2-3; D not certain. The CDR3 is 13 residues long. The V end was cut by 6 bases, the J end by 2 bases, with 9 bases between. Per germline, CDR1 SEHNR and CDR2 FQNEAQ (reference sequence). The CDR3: CASRARTTDTQYF. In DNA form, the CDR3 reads TGTGCCAGCAGAGCTAGGACCACAGATACGCAGTATTTT. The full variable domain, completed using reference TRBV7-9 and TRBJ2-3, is DTGVSQNPRHKITKRGQNVTFRCDPISEHNRLYWYRQTLGQGPEFLTYFQNEAQLEKSRLLSDRFSAERPKGSFSTLEIQRTEQGDSAMYLCASRARTTDTQYFGPGTRLTVL.

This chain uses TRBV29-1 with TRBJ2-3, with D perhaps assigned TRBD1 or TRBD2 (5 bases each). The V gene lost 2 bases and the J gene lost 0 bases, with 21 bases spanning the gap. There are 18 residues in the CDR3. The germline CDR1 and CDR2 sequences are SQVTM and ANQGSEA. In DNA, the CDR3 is TGCAGCGTTGAATACCTGCAGGGACGAATGGATAGCACAGATACGCAGTATTTT. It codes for CSVEYLQGRMDSTDTQYF.

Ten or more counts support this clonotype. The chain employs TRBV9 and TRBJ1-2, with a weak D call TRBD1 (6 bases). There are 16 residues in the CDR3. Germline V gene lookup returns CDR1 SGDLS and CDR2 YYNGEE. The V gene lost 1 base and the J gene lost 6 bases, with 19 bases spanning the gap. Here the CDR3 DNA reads TGTGCCAGCAGCGTATCGCCGGTACAGGGTAGAGATGGCTACACCTTC. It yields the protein CASSVSPVQGRDGYTF.

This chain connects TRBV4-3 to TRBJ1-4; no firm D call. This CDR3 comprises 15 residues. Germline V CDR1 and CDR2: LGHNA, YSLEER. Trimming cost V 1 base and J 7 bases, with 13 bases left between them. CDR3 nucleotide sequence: TGCGCCAGCAGCCAAGTGTTACCCCTCGCTGAAAAACTGTTTTTT. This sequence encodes CASSQVLPLAEKLFF.

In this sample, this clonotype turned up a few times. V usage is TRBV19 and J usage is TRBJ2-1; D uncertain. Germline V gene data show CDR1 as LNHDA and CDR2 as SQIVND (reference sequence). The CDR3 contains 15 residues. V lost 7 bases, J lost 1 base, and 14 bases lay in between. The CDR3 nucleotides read TGTGCCAGTAACCCGACATCGAGATCCTACAATGAGCAGTTCTTC. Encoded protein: CASNPTSRSYNEQFF.

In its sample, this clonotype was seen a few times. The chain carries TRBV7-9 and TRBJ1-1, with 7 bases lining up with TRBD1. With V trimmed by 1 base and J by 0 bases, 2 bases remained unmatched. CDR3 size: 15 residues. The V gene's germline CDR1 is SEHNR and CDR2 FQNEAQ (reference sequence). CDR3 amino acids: CASSLEGTVNTEAFF. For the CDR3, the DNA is TGTGCCAGCAGCTTAGAAGGGACAGTGAACACTGAAGCTTTCTTT.

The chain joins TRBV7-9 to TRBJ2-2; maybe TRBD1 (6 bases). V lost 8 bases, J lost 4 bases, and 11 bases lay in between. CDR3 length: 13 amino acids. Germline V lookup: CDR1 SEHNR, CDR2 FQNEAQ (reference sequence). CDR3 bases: TGTGCCAGCTACAACAGGGTCACCGGGGAGCTGTTTTTT. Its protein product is CASYNRVTGELFF.

The CDR3 protein is CASTLGIWQNTEAFF. The CDR3 coding sequence is TGTGCCAGCACCCTGGGGATTTGGCAGAACACTGAAGCTTTCTTT. This chain connects TRBV12-3 or TRBV12-4 to TRBJ1-1; D is unclear. There are 15 residues in the CDR3. Trimming cost V 7 bases and J 1 base, with 16 bases left between them.

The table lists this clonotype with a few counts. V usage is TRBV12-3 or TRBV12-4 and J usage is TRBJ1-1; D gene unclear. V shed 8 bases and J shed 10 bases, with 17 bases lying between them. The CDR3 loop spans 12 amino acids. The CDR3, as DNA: TGTGCCAGCCAGCAGGCTTCTCTCGCAGCTTTCTTT. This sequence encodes CASQQASLAAFF.

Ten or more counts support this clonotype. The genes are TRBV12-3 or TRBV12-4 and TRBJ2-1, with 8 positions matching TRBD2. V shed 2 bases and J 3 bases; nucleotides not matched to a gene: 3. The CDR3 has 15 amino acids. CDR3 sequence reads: CASSLRRGDYNEQFF. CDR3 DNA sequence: TGTGCCAGCAGTTTACGGCGGGGGGACTACAATGAGCAGTTCTTC.

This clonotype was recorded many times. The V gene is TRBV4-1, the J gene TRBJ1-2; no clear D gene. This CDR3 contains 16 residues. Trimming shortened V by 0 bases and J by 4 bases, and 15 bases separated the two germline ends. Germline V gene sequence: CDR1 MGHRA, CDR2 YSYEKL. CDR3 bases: TGCGCCAGCAGCCAAGAAGCAGGCGGAAAATTCTATGGCTACACCTTC. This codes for CASSQEAGGKFYGYTF.

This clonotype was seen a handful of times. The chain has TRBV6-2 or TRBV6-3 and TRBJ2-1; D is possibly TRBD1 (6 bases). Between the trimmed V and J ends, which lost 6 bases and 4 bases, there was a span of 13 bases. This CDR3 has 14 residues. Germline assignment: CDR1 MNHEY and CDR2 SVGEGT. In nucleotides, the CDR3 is TGTGCCAGCAGAAACAGGGATCGATACAATGAGCAGTTCTTC. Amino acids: CASRNRDRYNEQFF.

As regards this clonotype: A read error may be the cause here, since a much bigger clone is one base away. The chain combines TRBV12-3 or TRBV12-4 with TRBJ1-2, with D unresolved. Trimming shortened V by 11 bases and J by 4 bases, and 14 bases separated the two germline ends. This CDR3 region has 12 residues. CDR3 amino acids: CAGTPSGYGYTF. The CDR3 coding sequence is TGTGCCGGCACACCGAGCGGCTATGGCTACACCTTC.

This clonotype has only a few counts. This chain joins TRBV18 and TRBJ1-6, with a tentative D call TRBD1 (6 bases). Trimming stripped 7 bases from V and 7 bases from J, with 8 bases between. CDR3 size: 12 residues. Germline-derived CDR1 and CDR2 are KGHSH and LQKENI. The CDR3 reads CASCRGNSPLHF. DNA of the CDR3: TGTGCCAGCTGCAGGGGAAATTCACCCCTCCACTTT.

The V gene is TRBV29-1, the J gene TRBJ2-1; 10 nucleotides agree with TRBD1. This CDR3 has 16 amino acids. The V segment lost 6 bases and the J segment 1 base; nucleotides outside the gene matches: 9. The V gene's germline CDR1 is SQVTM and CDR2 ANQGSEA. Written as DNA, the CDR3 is TGCAGCGTGGGGGGGACAGGGGCAGCGTCCTACAATGAGCAGTTCTTC. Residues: CSVGGTGAASYNEQFF.

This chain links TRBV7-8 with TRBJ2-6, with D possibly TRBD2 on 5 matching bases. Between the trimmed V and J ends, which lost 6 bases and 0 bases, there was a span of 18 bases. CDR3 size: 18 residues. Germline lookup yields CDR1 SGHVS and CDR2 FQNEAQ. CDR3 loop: CASRPRRTHRSGANVLTF. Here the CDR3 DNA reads TGTGCCAGCAGACCAAGACGGACTCATCGCTCTGGGGCCAACGTCCTGACTTTC.

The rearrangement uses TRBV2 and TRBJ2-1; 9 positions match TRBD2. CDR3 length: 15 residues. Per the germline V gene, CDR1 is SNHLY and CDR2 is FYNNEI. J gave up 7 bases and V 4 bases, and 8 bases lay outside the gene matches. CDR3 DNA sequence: TGTGCCAGCAGTGTAAGGCGGGGGGGCCTAAATGAGCAGTTCTTC. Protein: CASSVRRGGLNEQFF.

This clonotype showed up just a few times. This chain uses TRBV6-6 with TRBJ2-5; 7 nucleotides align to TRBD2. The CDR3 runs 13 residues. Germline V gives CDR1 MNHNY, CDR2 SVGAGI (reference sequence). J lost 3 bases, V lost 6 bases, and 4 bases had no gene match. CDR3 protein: CASSQGGEETQYF. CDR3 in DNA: TGTGCCAGCAGCCAGGGAGGGGAAGAGACCCAGTACTTC.

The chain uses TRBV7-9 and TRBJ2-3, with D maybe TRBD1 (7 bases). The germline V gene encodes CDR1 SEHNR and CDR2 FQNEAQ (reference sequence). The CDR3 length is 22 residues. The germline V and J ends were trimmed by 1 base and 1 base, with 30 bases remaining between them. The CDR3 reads CASSLVPFKGGQHRYRTDTQYF. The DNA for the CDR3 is TGTGCCAGCAGCTTAGTACCCTTCAAGGGGGGACAGCACCGATACCGCACAGATACGCAGTATTTT.

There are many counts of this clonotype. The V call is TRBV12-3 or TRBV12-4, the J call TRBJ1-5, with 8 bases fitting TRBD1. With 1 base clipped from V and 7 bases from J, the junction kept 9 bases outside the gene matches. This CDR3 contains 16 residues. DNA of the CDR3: TGTGCCAGCAGTTTAGGGACAGGGAGGCGTCGGCAGCCCCAGCATTTT. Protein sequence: CASSLGTGRRRQPQHF.

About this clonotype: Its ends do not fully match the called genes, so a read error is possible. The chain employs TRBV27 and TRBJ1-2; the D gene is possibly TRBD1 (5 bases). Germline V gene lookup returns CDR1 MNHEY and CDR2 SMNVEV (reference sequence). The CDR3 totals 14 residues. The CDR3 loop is CASSLRGNNDGDTF. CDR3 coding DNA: TGTGCCAGCAGTTTACGGGGGAATAATGATGGCGACACCTTC.

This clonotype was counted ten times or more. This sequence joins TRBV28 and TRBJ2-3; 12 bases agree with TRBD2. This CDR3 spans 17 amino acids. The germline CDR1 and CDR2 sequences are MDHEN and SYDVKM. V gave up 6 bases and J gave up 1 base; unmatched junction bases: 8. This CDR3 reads CASRLAGGNPGTDTQYF. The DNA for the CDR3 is TGTGCCAGCAGACTAGCGGGGGGAAATCCTGGCACAGATACGCAGTATTTT.

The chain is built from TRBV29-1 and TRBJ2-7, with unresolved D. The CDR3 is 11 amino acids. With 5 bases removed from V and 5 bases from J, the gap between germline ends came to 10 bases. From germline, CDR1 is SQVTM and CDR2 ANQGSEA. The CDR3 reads CSVHSFDEQYF. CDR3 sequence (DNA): TGCAGCGTTCACTCGTTTGACGAGCAGTACTTC.